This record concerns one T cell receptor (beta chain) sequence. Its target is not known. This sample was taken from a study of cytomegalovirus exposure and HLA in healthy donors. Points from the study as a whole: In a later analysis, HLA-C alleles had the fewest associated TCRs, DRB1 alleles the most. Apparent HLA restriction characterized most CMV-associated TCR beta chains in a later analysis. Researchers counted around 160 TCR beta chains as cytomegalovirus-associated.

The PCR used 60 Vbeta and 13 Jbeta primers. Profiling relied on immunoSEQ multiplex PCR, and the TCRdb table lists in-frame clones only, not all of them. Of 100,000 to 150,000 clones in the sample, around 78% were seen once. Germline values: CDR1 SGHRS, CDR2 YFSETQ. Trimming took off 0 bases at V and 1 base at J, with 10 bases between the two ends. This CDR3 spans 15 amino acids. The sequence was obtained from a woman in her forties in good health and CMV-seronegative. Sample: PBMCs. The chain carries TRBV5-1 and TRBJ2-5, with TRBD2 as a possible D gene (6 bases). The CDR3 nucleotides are TGCGCCAGCAGCTTGGCGGCGGGGCCCCAAGAGACCCAGTACTTC. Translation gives CASSLAAGPQETQYF.